These 19 T cell receptor beta chains came from one sample sequenced in a study of breast tumors, draining lymph nodes, adjacent tissues. Axillary draining lymph nodes of breast cancer patients supplied the node samples. MiXCR, applied by TCRdb to the multiplex PCR reads, yields one record per CDR3 protein. The table has approximately 210,000 distinct CDR3 sequences, less than 40% seen once. The sample taken for sequencing was axillary lymph node tissue. Receptors were obtained from a female donor with breast cancer. Some clones in this sample may be carry-over from other donors' samples.

This chain connects TRBV24-1 to TRBJ2-1; D might be TRBD2 (6 bases). This CDR3 comprises 14 residues. V lost 0 bases to trimming and J lost 8 bases, with 10 bases between them. CDR1 is KGHDR, CDR2 SFDVKD, per germline. The DNA for the CDR3 is TGTGCCACCAGTGATTTGCGGGAGTTTGATGAGCAGTTCTTC. Its translation is CATSDLREFDEQFF.

This clonotype has ten or more counts. The chain is built from TRBV12-5 and TRBJ2-1; 8 bases fit TRBD1. The CDR3 length is 14 residues. J was trimmed by 10 bases and V by 1 base; bases with no gene match: 6. CDR1 is LGHNT, CDR2 FRNRAP, per germline. CDR3 in amino acids: CASGLARDRREQFF. The CDR3 DNA reads as TGTGCTAGTGGTTTGGCCCGGGACAGGCGAGAGCAGTTCTTC. The variable domain in full, with the rest retrieved from reference TRBV12-5 and TRBJ2-1, is DARVTQTPRHKVTEMGQEVTMRCQPILGHNTVFWYRQTMMQGLELLAYFRNRAPLDDSGMPKDRFSAEMPDATLATLKIQPSEPRDSAVYFCASGLARDRREQFFGPGTRLTVL.

The table lists this clonotype with many counts. The genes are TRBV19 and TRBJ2-3; the D is unclear. The CDR3 is 14 residues long. Trimming took off 5 bases at V and 2 bases at J, with 11 bases between the two ends. Germline V gene sequence: CDR1 LNHDA, CDR2 SQIVND (reference sequence). In DNA form, the CDR3 reads TGTGCCAGTAGTGGTCGCGGCTTCACAGATACGCAGTATTTT. Its protein product is CASSGRGFTDTQYF.

The V gene is TRBV24-1, the J gene TRBJ2-1, with 9 bases fitting TRBD2. The CDR3 sequence is 14 residues long. The germline gives CDR1 KGHDR, CDR2 SFDVKD. J was trimmed by 9 bases and V by 1 base; bases with no gene match: 3. CDR3 loop: CATSDFRREGEQFF. The CDR3, as DNA: TGTGCCACCAGTGATTTCAGGCGGGAGGGTGAGCAGTTCTTC.

This clonotype came up many times. This rearrangement joins TRBV7-9 to TRBJ2-7; 12 bases align to TRBD2. The CDR3 has 15 amino acids. The germline V gene has CDR1 SEHNR and CDR2 FQNEAQ (reference sequence). The V segment lost 5 bases and the J segment 2 bases; nucleotides outside the gene matches: 4. CDR3 amino acids: CASSHGLAGPYEQYF. The CDR3 region has the DNA TGTGCCAGCAGCCATGGACTAGCGGGACCCTACGAGCAGTACTTC.

This clonotype has at least ten counts. The V and J genes are TRBV6-4 and TRBJ2-3; D is perhaps TRBD2 (6 bases). CDR3 length equals 13 residues. Germline CDR1 and CDR2: MRHNA and SNTAGT. Between the trimmed V and J ends, which lost 6 bases and 3 bases, there was a span of 10 bases. The CDR3: CASSRLETDTQYF. The CDR3 coding sequence is TGTGCCAGCAGCCGACTAGAAACAGATACGCAGTATTTT.

The chain couples TRBV28 to TRBJ2-7, with 7 bases lining up with TRBD2. Trimming cost V 4 bases and J 1 base; bases outside gene matches: 10. Germline loops: CDR1 MDHEN, CDR2 SYDVKM. The CDR3 has 16 amino acids. The CDR3 sequence: CASSSPEAGVSYEQYF. The CDR3 coding sequence is TGTGCCAGCAGTTCCCCCGAGGCGGGAGTTTCCTACGAGCAGTACTTC.

This clonotype has at least ten counts. J is TRBJ1-4 and V is TRBV5-1; the D gene is possibly TRBD1 (5 bases). V dropped 4 bases and J dropped 5 bases, with 15 bases sitting between them. The CDR3 runs to 15 residues. Per the germline V gene, CDR1 is SGHRS and CDR2 is YFSETQ. The CDR3 is CASSAQGTQNEKLFF. The CDR3 bases are TGCGCCAGCAGCGCCCAGGGCACGCAGAATGAAAAACTGTTTTTT.

The rearrangement links TRBV15 to TRBJ1-1, with D perhaps matching TRBD1 (6 bases). V lost 7 bases to trimming and J lost 1 base, with 13 bases between them. Looked up from germline, CDR1 is LNHNV and CDR2 is YYDKDF (reference sequence). The CDR3 is 14 residues long. In DNA form, the CDR3 reads TGTGCCACCACCCCCGGACAGCAGAACACTGAAGCTTTCTTT. It specifies CATTPGQQNTEAFF. The variable domain in full, with the rest retrieved from reference TRBV15 and TRBJ1-1, is DAMVIQNPRYQVTQFGKPVTLSCSQTLNHNVMYWYQQKSSQAPKLLFHYYDKDFNNEADTPDNFQSRRPNTSFCFLDIRSPGLGDTAMYLCATTPGQQNTEAFFGQGTRLTVV.

This clonotype was detected ten times or more. V usage is TRBV2 and J usage is TRBJ1-2; D might be TRBD1 (5 bases). The CDR3 is 12 residues long. The V and J ends lost 10 bases and 0 bases respectively, with 9 bases between them. CDR1 is SNHLY, CDR2 FYNNEI, per germline. This chain's CDR3 is CAIGTANYGYTF. The CDR3 DNA sequence: TGTGCCATCGGGACCGCTAACTATGGCTACACCTTC. The complete variable domain, with remaining parts taken from reference TRBV2 and TRBJ1-2, reads EPEVTQTPSHQVTQMGQEVILRCVPISNHLYFYWYRQILGQKVEFLVSFYNNEISEKSEIFDDQFSVERPDGSNFTLKIRSTKLEDSAMYFCAIGTANYGYTFGSGTRLTVV.

The chain is built from TRBV19 and TRBJ1-5; 7 bases match TRBD1. Germline CDR1 reads LNHDA; CDR2 reads SQIVND (reference sequence). The CDR3 has 11 amino acids. Trimming at V came to 3 bases and at J to 11 bases, leaving 1 base not matched to a gene. CDR3 in DNA: TGTGCCAGTAGTATGACAGGGTCCCAGCATTTT. Translation gives CASSMTGSQHF.

This clonotype was observed at least ten times. V and J are TRBV5-1 and TRBJ2-7; TRBD2 might be the D (6 bases). Trimming cost V 5 bases and J 0 bases, with 15 bases left between them. The length of the CDR3 is 15 residues. Per the germline V gene, CDR1 is SGHRS and CDR2 is YFSETQ. The CDR3 region has the DNA TGCGCCAGCAGACCGGGACTCCAAAGCTCCTACGAGCAGTACTTC. Translating gives CASRPGLQSSYEQYF.

This clonotype occurred once. V is TRBV11-2 and J is TRBJ2-7; maybe TRBD2 (5 bases). The germline CDR1 and CDR2 sequences are SGHAT and FQNNGV. The CDR3 length is 16 residues. V was trimmed by 4 bases and J by 4 bases, leaving 20 bases between them. The CDR3 DNA sequence: TGTGCCAGCAGCTCATCTCACGGGGAGAGAGGGTACGAGCAGTACTTC. Protein: CASSSSHGERGYEQYF. Full variable domain (outside the CDR3, taken from reference TRBV11-2 and TRBJ2-7): EAGVAQSPRYKIIEKRQSVAFWCNPISGHATLYWYQQILGQGPKLLIQFQNNGVVDDSQLPKDRFSAERLKGVDSTLKIQPAKLEDSAVYLCASSSSHGERGYEQYFGPGTRLTVT.

For this clonotype: With a much larger clone just one base away, this may be a read error. This chain connects TRBV5-5 to TRBJ2-1, with no clear D. The germline V gene has CDR1 SGHKS and CDR2 YYEKEE (reference sequence). This CDR3 has 12 amino acids. CDR3 in DNA: TGTGCCAGCAGGTTGGCCACGGCTGAGCAGTTCTTC. This codes for CASRLATAEQFF.

The chain employs TRBV20-1 and TRBJ2-5, with D perhaps TRBD2 (6 bases). V was cut by 0 bases and J by 9 bases, with 23 bases left in between. The CDR3 consists of 16 residues. Germline CDR1 DFQATT, CDR2 SNEGSKA (reference sequence). The CDR3: CSARDRPGGGNQPQYF. For the CDR3, the DNA is TGCAGTGCTAGAGATCGTCCCGGGGGAGGCAATCAGCCCCAGTACTTC.

At least ten counts were recorded for this clonotype. The genes are TRBV14 and TRBJ2-2, with D possibly TRBD2 on 6 matching bases. Germline lookup yields CDR1 SGHDN and CDR2 FVKESK. Trimming stripped 2 bases from V and 6 bases from J, with 16 bases between. The CDR3 sequence is 16 residues long. The CDR3 loop reads CASSQRLGGFSGELFF. CDR3 DNA sequence: TGTGCCAGCAGCCAACGACTAGGAGGCTTTTCCGGGGAGCTGTTTTTT. The complete variable domain, with remaining parts taken from reference TRBV14 and TRBJ2-2, reads EAGVTQFPSHSVIEKGQTVTLRCDPISGHDNLYWYRRVMGKEIKFLLHFVKESKQDESGMPNNRFLAERTGGTYSTLKVQPAELEDSGVYFCASSQRLGGFSGELFFGEGSRLTVL.

This clonotype was recorded many times. This chain connects TRBV9 to TRBJ2-7; D may be TRBD2 (5 bases). Germline CDR1 reads SGDLS; CDR2 reads YYNGEE. Trimming shortened V by 0 bases and J by 1 base, and 11 bases separated the two germline ends. The CDR3 sequence is 15 residues long. The CDR3 loop reads CASSVDVGGSYEQYF. In nucleotides, the CDR3 is TGTGCCAGCAGCGTAGATGTCGGCGGGTCCTACGAGCAGTACTTC.

This rearrangement joins TRBV3-1 to TRBJ2-3, with TRBD2 matching 7 bases. CDR3 length: 15 residues. V trimming: 4 bases; J trimming: 1 base; junction bases outside the gene matches: 5. CDR1 and CDR2 from the germline V gene are LGHDT and YNNKEL (reference sequence). The CDR3 nucleotides read TGTGCCAGCAGCCCCTTACGGGAGGGCACAGATACGCAGTATTTT. It specifies CASSPLREGTDTQYF.

In its sample, this clonotype was seen many times. The V and J genes are TRBV5-1 and TRBJ2-1; 8 bases fit TRBD2. CDR1 SGHRS and CDR2 YFSETQ come from the germline V gene. Trimming removed 1 base from V and 9 bases from J; junction bases left unmatched: 15. This CDR3 contains 17 residues. The CDR3 region is CASSLYASSGKGGEQFF. CDR3 bases: TGCGCCAGCAGCTTGTACGCTAGTAGCGGGAAAGGCGGTGAGCAGTTCTTC. Filled out from reference TRBV5-1 and TRBJ2-1, the complete variable domain reads KAGVTQTPRYLIKTRGQQVTLSCSPISGHRSVSWYQQTPGQGLQFLFEYFSETQRNKGNFPGRFSGRQFSNSRSEMNVSTLELGDSALYLCASSLYASSGKGGEQFFGPGTRLTVL.